The 27 T cell receptor beta chains below come from one sample, sequenced in a study of CD8+CD57+ T cells in acquired aplastic anemia. TCR beta VDJ combinations and CDR3 sequences were profiled from genomic DNA. One entry per CDR3 protein, called by TCRdb with MiXCR from the reads. The sample contains about 200,000 distinct CDR3 sequences, almost 35% of which appear only once. Sequencing was performed on sorted CD4+, CD8+, or CD8+CD57+ T cells (not recorded which) from PBMCs. The receptors shown here come from a human donor in good health, serving as a control.

On this clonotype: This may be a read error: a much more frequent sequence differs by one nucleotide. The rearrangement links TRBV7-9 to TRBJ1-1; no reliable D call. CDR1 and CDR2 from the germline V gene are SEHNR and FQNEAQ (reference sequence). The CDR3 totals 12 residues. CDR3 region: CASSQRNTGAFF. The CDR3 region has the DNA TGTGCCAGCAGCCAACGGAACACTGGAGCTTTCTTT.

This clonotype was observed once. This rearrangement joins TRBV30 to TRBJ2-5; D not certain. The CDR3 spans 14 residues. The germline CDR1 and CDR2 sequences are GTSNPN and SVGIG (reference sequence). Between the trimmed V and J ends, which lost 0 bases and 2 bases, there was a span of 10 bases. The chain's CDR3 is CAWSVRKGQETQYF. CDR3 bases: TGTGCCTGGAGTGTAAGGAAAGGGCAAGAGACCCAGTACTTC.

The chain uses TRBV20-1 and TRBJ1-2; unclear D gene. Trimming removed 7 bases at V and 8 bases at J, with 14 bases between. Germline CDR1 and CDR2: DFQATT and SNEGSKA (reference sequence). This CDR3 spans 11 amino acids. The CDR3 bases are TGCAGTGTTTCCCCTCTAGACGGCTACACCTTC. Its protein product is CSVSPLDGYTF.

This clonotype turned up a few times. This sequence joins TRBV24-1 and TRBJ1-2; TRBD1 might be the D (5 bases). CDR1 KGHDR and CDR2 SFDVKD come from the germline V gene. The V end was cut by 7 bases, the J end by 5 bases, with 13 bases between. The CDR3 totals 13 residues. CDR3 coding DNA: TGTGCCACCAGGGGATCCAGGGATTATGGCTACACCTTC. Residues: CATRGSRDYGYTF.

This clonotype was picked up many times. The chain joins TRBV20-1 to TRBJ1-2; possible D gene TRBD1, 6 bases. Germline V lookup: CDR1 DFQATT, CDR2 SNEGSKA (reference sequence). V was clipped by 6 bases and J by 2 bases, with 13 bases between them. The CDR3 totals 13 residues. The CDR3 nucleotides are TGCAGTGCCCCTTTCGGACAGAACTATGGCTACACCTTC. This codes for CSAPFGQNYGYTF.

The V gene is TRBV10-3, the J gene TRBJ2-7, with TRBD1 matching 8 bases. The trim removed 4 bases at V and 6 bases at J, leaving 2 bases unmatched. The CDR3 is 12 amino acids. Germline values: CDR1 ENHRY, CDR2 SYGVKD. CDR3 coding DNA: TGTGCCATCAGTGTGGACAGGGTCGAGCAGTACTTC. Its translation is CAISVDRVEQYF.

This clonotype was seen a few times. CDR3 nucleotide sequence: TGTGCCAGCAGCACTATAAGGGTGGAGCTGTTTTTT. Amino acid sequence: CASSTIRVELFF. The chain employs TRBV6-1 and TRBJ2-2; D uncertain. CDR3 size: 12 residues. The V end lost 6 bases, the J end lost 10 bases, and 12 bases lay between the germline ends. Germline CDR1 is MNHNS and CDR2 is SASEGT.

The CDR3 sequence: CASTQAGMEGEKLFF. The CDR3 DNA is TGCGCCAGCACCCAGGCAGGGATGGAGGGTGAAAAACTGTTTTTT. V and J are TRBV5-1 and TRBJ1-4; tentative D call: TRBD1 (5 bases). The CDR3 has 15 amino acids. CDR1 and CDR2 (germline): SGHRS, YFSETQ. V was trimmed by 6 bases and J by 7 bases, leaving 19 bases between them.

The sample holds many counts of this clonotype. This sequence joins TRBV5-1 and TRBJ1-2; weak D call: TRBD1 (5 bases). CDR3 length: 15 residues. V lost 6 bases, J lost 7 bases, and 22 bases lay in between. CDR1 and CDR2 (germline): SGHRS, YFSETQ. The CDR3 region is CASTLLPGSFVGYTF. The CDR3, as DNA: TGCGCCAGCACCCTTTTGCCAGGGTCATTCGTTGGCTACACCTTC.

The sample holds many counts of this clonotype. This chain connects TRBV24-1 to TRBJ2-7; 8 nucleotides line up with TRBD2. The CDR3 has 16 residues. The V gene's germline CDR1 is KGHDR and CDR2 SFDVKD. With 0 bases clipped from V and 2 bases from J, the junction kept 5 bases outside the gene matches. CDR3 sequence (DNA): TGTGCCACCAGTGATTTGCTAGCGGGTGCAACCTACGAGCAGTACTTC. This translates into CATSDLLAGATYEQYF.

There are many counts of this clonotype. V usage is TRBV19 and J usage is TRBJ1-2; D gene ambiguous. The CDR3 contains 14 residues. V shed 4 bases and J shed 2 bases, with 11 bases lying between them. Looked up from germline, CDR1 is LNHDA and CDR2 is SQIVND (reference sequence). In nucleotides, the CDR3 is TGTGCCAGTAGTAGGGCTTGGGGAAACTATGGCTACACCTTC. This encodes CASSRAWGNYGYTF.

Notes on this clonotype: Given a much more abundant clone one base away, this may be a read error. The CDR3 carries no conserved terminal phenylalanine or tryptophan, so it likely arises from a read error. This sequence joins TRBV10-3 and TRBJ1-2; 9 bases are a match to TRBD1. The V segment lost 10 bases and the J segment 6 bases; nucleotides outside the gene matches: 9. The CDR3 extends over 13 amino acids. Germline V gene data show CDR1 as ENHRY and CDR2 as SYGVKD. Written as DNA, the CDR3 is TGTGCCAGCAACAAGGGGGACAGGGATGGCTACACCCTC. Translated, it gives CASNKGDRDGYTL.

In nucleotides, the CDR3 is TGCGCCAGCAGACTTATAGTAAACCAAGAGACCCAGTACTTC. It is translated as CASRLIVNQETQYF. The chain carries TRBV5-1 and TRBJ2-5; D is uncertain. V lost 5 bases and J lost 0, with 11 bases in between. The CDR3 length is 14 residues. CDR1 is SGHRS, CDR2 YFSETQ, per germline.

The J gene is TRBJ2-1, the V gene TRBV7-2, with 9 bases fitting TRBD2. Trimming at V came to 2 bases and at J to 0 bases, leaving 2 bases not matched to a gene. Germline assignment: CDR1 SGHTA and CDR2 FQGNSA. The CDR3 has 16 residues. DNA for the CDR3: TGTGCCAGCAGCTTATATAGCGGGAGCTCCTACAATGAGCAGTTCTTC. Translated, it gives CASSLYSGSSYNEQFF.

This clonotype was recorded at least ten times. The chain has TRBV10-3 and TRBJ1-4; 9 nucleotides align to TRBD1. Trimming removed 10 bases from V and 8 bases from J; junction bases left unmatched: 11. Germline CDR1 and CDR2: ENHRY and SYGVKD. There are 14 residues in the CDR3. This CDR3 reads CATAPGQGLEKLFF. The CDR3 DNA sequence: TGTGCCACCGCCCCGGGACAGGGTCTGGAAAAACTGTTTTTT.

This clonotype was seen only a few times. This chain uses TRBV24-1 with TRBJ1-4, with D maybe TRBD1 (5 bases). This CDR3 contains 14 residues. CDR1 KGHDR and CDR2 SFDVKD come from the germline V gene. The V gene lost 6 bases and the J gene lost 10 bases, with 17 bases spanning the gap. Here the CDR3 reads CATSSGTGSGKLFF. CDR3 bases: TGTGCCACCAGTTCCGGGACGGGGAGTGGAAAACTGTTTTTT.

This clonotype was seen only a few times. The chain carries TRBV19 and TRBJ2-7; possibly TRBD1 or TRBD2 for D (5 bases each). Trimming removed 3 bases from V and 0 bases from J, with 12 bases in between. This CDR3 contains 15 residues. Germline V CDR1 and CDR2: LNHDA, SQIVND (reference sequence). CDR3 in DNA: TGTGCCAGTAGTATGGGGGTAGGGGTCTCCTACGAGCAGTACTTC. It codes for CASSMGVGVSYEQYF.

The table lists this clonotype with a few counts. One base away lies a much larger clone, so this may be a sequencing read error. This sequence joins TRBV5-1 and TRBJ1-6; D call uncertain. From germline, CDR1 is SGHRS and CDR2 YFSETQ. There are 14 residues in the CDR3. The germline V and J ends were trimmed by 0 bases and 7 bases, with 8 bases remaining between them. The CDR3 coding sequence is TGCGCCAGCAGCTTGGGGCCGTCGAATTCACCCCTCCACTTT. Translated, it gives CASSLGPSNSPLHF. The variable domain in full, completed from reference TRBV5-1 and TRBJ1-6, reads KAGVTQTPRYLIKTRGQQVTLSCSPISGHRSVSWYQQTPGQGLQFLFEYFSETQRNKGNFPGRFSGRQFSNSRSEMNVSTLELGDSALYLCASSLGPSNSPLHFGNGTRLTVT.

At least ten counts were recorded for this clonotype. This chain joins TRBV9 and TRBJ2-3; the D is unclear. There are 16 residues in the CDR3. Trimming took off 0 bases at V and 2 bases at J, with 13 bases between the two ends. Looked up from germline, CDR1 is SGDLS and CDR2 is YYNGEE. The chain's CDR3 is CASSVATYENTDTQYF. CDR3 bases: TGTGCCAGCAGCGTAGCTACGTATGAAAACACAGATACGCAGTATTTT. The whole variable domain, filled in from reference TRBV9 and TRBJ2-3, reads DSGVTQTPKHLITATGQRVTLRCSPRSGDLSVYWYQQSLDQGLQFLIQYYNGEERAKGNILERFSAQQFPDLHSELNLSSLELGDSALYFCASSVATYENTDTQYFGPGTRLTVL.

On this clonotype: A read error may explain this, as a much larger clone is one base away. The J gene is TRBJ1-2, the V gene TRBV10-3; D is uncertain. Per germline, CDR1 ENHRY and CDR2 SYGVKD. The CDR3 runs to 13 residues. The V end was cut by 10 bases, the J end by 3 bases, with 15 bases between. The CDR3 DNA reads as TGTGCCAGCAGCTTCCTCGTGGACTATGGCTACACCTTC. This translates into CASSFLVDYGYTF.

This clonotype has at least ten counts. The chain joins TRBV2 to TRBJ1-2, with unresolved D. Germline CDR1 reads SNHLY; CDR2 reads FYNNEI. V was shortened by 2 bases and J by 5 bases, with 12 bases between the two germline ends. This CDR3 has 14 amino acids. The DNA for the CDR3 is TGTGCCAGCAGTGAATCCGGGCAGGAATATGGCTACACCTTC. Translation: CASSESGQEYGYTF.

This clonotype was observed many times. The V and J genes are TRBV12-3 or TRBV12-4 and TRBJ1-2; D remains ambiguous. Trimming left V 1 base short and J 8 bases short, with 11 bases between. This CDR3 region has 13 residues. CDR3 protein: CASSLEGSGGYTF. The CDR3 region has the DNA TGTGCCAGCAGTTTAGAAGGGTCCGGCGGCTACACCTTC.

This clonotype was seen repeatedly, ten times or more. The CDR3 coding sequence is TGTGCCAGTAGTATGGCAGGGACGAACACCGGGGAGCTGTTTTTT. Translated, it gives CASSMAGTNTGELFF. This rearrangement joins TRBV19 to TRBJ2-2; tentative D call: TRBD1 (5 bases). V lost 3 bases to trimming and J lost 0 bases, with 8 bases between them. CDR1 is LNHDA and CDR2 is SQIVND in the germline V gene (reference sequence). This CDR3 is built from 15 residues.

The chain recombines TRBV29-1 with TRBJ2-3; D gene ambiguous. V was trimmed by 1 base and J by 5 bases, leaving 7 bases between them. The CDR3 spans 12 residues. Germline-derived CDR1 and CDR2 are SQVTM and ANQGSEA. The CDR3 DNA reads TGCAGCGTTGAAGGGGCTGGAGATACGCAGTATTTT. Translated: CSVEGAGDTQYF.

The chain is built from TRBV25-1 and TRBJ2-7; D might be TRBD1 or TRBD2, each matching 6 bases. The CDR3 runs 13 residues. Deletions cut 4 bases from V and 11 bases from J, with 18 bases between. Germline CDR1 reads MGHDK; CDR2 reads SYGVNS. The CDR3 DNA is TGTGCCAGCAGTGGCCTAGCGCCGGAGGGGGAGTACTTC. It specifies CASSGLAPEGEYF.

This clonotype was seen a handful of times. The chain recombines TRBV2 with TRBJ1-1; no clear D. The CDR3 contains 15 residues. The germline V gene encodes CDR1 SNHLY and CDR2 FYNNEI. With 3 bases removed from V and 4 bases from J, the gap between germline ends came to 15 bases. The CDR3 is CASSETSRRSTEAFF. The CDR3 region has the DNA TGTGCCAGCAGTGAGACTTCTCGAAGGAGCACTGAAGCTTTCTTT.

This clonotype has ten or more counts. The chain links TRBV24-1 to TRBJ2-1; TRBD2 matches at 10 bases. The V segment lost 2 bases and the J segment 12 bases; nucleotides outside the gene matches: 6. CDR1 and CDR2 (germline): KGHDR, SFDVKD. CDR3 size: 14 residues. The CDR3 here is CATSDYQREGRQFF. In DNA form, the CDR3 reads TGTGCCACCAGTGATTATCAGCGGGAGGGCCGGCAGTTCTTC.